One and the same sample provided the 9 T cell receptor beta chains below, sequenced in a study of cytomegalovirus exposure and HLA in healthy donors. Primers included in the PCR were 60 Vbeta and 13 Jbeta primers. Data came from immunoSEQ multiplex PCR; TCRdb stores just in-frame clones and leaves some out. The table has approximately 74,000 clones, around 58% seen once; the top ten hold 5.7%. Sequences were obtained from PBMCs. Receptor source: a man aged 25 to 45 in good health and CMV-seropositive.

This clone was recorded once. This chain uses TRBV11-1 with TRBJ1-6; D is unclear. Germline V gene data show CDR1 as SGHAT and CDR2 as FQDESV (reference sequence). V gave up 4 bases and J gave up 13 bases, with 11 bases separating them. There are 12 residues in the CDR3. The CDR3 nucleotides are TGTGCCAGCAGCTCCGGAGAGCGGCCCCTCCACTTT. Translation: CASSSGERPLHF.

Points on this clone: One junction end does not reproduce the germline sequence, and a read error may be involved. The CDR3: CASSADRAGELFF. The DNA of the CDR3 is TGTGCTAGCAGCGCCGACAGGGCCGGGGAGCTGTTTTTT. V usage is TRBV7-7 and J usage is TRBJ2-2; 7 bases are shared with TRBD1. The CDR3 runs to 13 residues. Per the germline V gene, CDR1 is SSHAT and CDR2 is FNYEAQ (reference sequence).

The chain employs TRBV19 and TRBJ2-2; TRBD1 aligns across 8 bases. Germline-derived CDR1 and CDR2 are LNHDA and SQIVND (reference sequence). The CDR3 is 14 residues long. The V gene end was trimmed by 5 bases and the J gene end by 3 bases; junction bases not matched to a gene: 2. CDR3 sequence: CASSVTGDTGELFF. DNA of the CDR3: TGTGCCAGTAGTGTGACAGGGGACACCGGGGAGCTGTTTTTT.

This chain joins TRBV27 and TRBJ2-5, with a tentative D call TRBD2 (6 bases). Germline loops: CDR1 MNHEY, CDR2 SMNVEV (reference sequence). V was pared by 6 bases and J by 0 bases, with 14 bases between. This CDR3 comprises 15 residues. CDR3 in amino acids: CASRGTGVYQETQYF. The CDR3 DNA reads as TGTGCCAGCAGGGGAACGGGAGTGTACCAAGAGACCCAGTACTTC.

Only a few counts were recorded for this clone. V gene TRBV11-3 combines with J gene TRBJ2-2, with 11 bases that match TRBD2. Germline trimming cut 8 bases from V and 6 bases from J; bases unmatched to any gene: 5. The CDR3 runs to 14 residues. CDR1 and CDR2 (germline): SGHNT, YENEEA. For the CDR3, the DNA is TGTGCCAGCCGTAGCGGGAGGGCCCCCGGGGAGCTGTTTTTT. The encoded protein is CASRSGRAPGELFF. Full variable domain (missing parts from reference TRBV11-3 and TRBJ2-2): EAGVVQSPRYKIIEKKQPVAFWCNPISGHNTLYWYLQNLGQGPELLIRYENEEAVDDSQLPKDRFSAERLKGVDSTLKIQPAELGDSAVYLCASRSGRAPGELFFGEGSRLTVL.

V usage is TRBV2 and J usage is TRBJ1-2; 7 bases are shared with TRBD1. J was trimmed by 0 bases and V by 3 bases; bases with no gene match: 7. From germline, CDR1 is SNHLY and CDR2 FYNNEI. The CDR3 is made up of 16 amino acids. The CDR3 nucleotides read TGTGCCAGCAGTGATTTGACAGGGTGGACTAACTATGGCTACACCTTC. Encoded protein: CASSDLTGWTNYGYTF.

This clone was seen more than once but under ten times. CDR3 loop: CASSSGLDTQYF. In DNA form, the CDR3 reads TGTGCCAGCAGCTCCGGTTTAGATACGCAGTATTTT. The chain carries TRBV11-3 and TRBJ2-3, with D unclear. The germline gives CDR1 SGHNT, CDR2 YENEEA. With 4 bases removed from V and 5 bases from J, the gap between germline ends came to 7 bases. The CDR3 is made up of 12 amino acids.

V usage is TRBV20-1 and J usage is TRBJ2-1; tentative D call: TRBD1 (5 bases). The CDR3 covers 11 residues. V gave up 2 bases and J gave up 14 bases, with 13 bases separating them. Germline CDR1 DFQATT, CDR2 SNEGSKA (reference sequence). In nucleotides, the CDR3 is TGCAGTGCTAGAATGACATTCAGGGAGTTCTTC. This gives the protein CSARMTFREFF.

The gene calls are TRBV28 and TRBJ2-7, with D possibly matching TRBD2 (6 bases). CDR1 and CDR2 from the germline V gene are MDHEN and SYDVKM. The V end lost 4 bases, the J end lost 6 bases, and 22 bases lay between the germline ends. The length of the CDR3 is 16 residues. As DNA, the CDR3 is TGTGCCAGCAGTTATCTTGTCGGGATGGGGGGAAGCGAGCAGTACTTC. Protein sequence: CASSYLVGMGGSEQYF.